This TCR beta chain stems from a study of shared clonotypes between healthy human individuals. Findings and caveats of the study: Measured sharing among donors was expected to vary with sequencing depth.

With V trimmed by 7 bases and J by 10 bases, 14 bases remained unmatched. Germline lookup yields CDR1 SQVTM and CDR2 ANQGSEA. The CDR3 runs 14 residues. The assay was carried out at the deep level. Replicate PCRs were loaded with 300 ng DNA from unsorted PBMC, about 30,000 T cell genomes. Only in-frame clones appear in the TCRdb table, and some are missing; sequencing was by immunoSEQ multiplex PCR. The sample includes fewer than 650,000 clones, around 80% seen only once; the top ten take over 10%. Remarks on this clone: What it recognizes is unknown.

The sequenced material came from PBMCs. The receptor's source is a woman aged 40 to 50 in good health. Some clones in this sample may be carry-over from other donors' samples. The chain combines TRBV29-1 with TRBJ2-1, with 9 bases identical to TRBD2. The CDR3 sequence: CSAGTSQISLEQFF. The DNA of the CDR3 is TGCAGCGCTGGGACTAGCCAGATAAGTTTGGAGCAGTTCTTC.